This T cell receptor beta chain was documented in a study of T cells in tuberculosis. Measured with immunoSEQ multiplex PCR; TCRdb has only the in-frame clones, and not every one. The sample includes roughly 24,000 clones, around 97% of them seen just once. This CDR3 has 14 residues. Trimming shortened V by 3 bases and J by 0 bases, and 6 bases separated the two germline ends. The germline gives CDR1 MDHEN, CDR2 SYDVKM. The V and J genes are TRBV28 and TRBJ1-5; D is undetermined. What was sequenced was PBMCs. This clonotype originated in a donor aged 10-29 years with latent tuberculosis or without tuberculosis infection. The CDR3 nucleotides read TGTGCCAGCAGTTTCCAAAATAGCAATCAGCCCCAGCATTTT. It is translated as CASSFQNSNQPQHF.